What follows are 14 T cell receptor beta chains derived from one specimen sequenced in a study of T-cell reconstitution after alpha-beta-depleted transplantation in children. As it was prepared, the TCRbeta library received unique molecular identifiers. TCRdb re-called the PCR reads with MiXCR, one entry per CDR3 protein. The table has hundreds of thousands of distinct CDR3 sequences, 16% seen once; the top ten hold about 41%. The sample here was PBMCs, mostly from graft donor cells, taken 360 days after TCRalphabeta/CD19-depleted stem cell transplant. All receptors derive from a male patient between 2 and 9 years old who had a stem cell transplant for acute lymphoblastic leukemia, so the T cells may come from the graft donor.

V gene TRBV6-5 combines with J gene TRBJ2-5; 9 bases are a match to TRBD1. CDR3 length equals 16 residues. CDR1 and CDR2 from the germline V gene are MNHEY and SVGAGI. The ends lost 4 bases at V and 4 bases at J; junction bases unmatched: 10. DNA for the CDR3: TGTGCCAGCAGTTCCCTCGGACAGGGGAGGAGAGAGACCCAGTACTTC. It is translated as CASSSLGQGRRETQYF.

On this clonotype itself: An end of the junction differs from the germline gene, which may be a read error. The chain uses TRBV12-3 or TRBV12-4 and TRBJ2-2, with D possibly TRBD2 on 5 matching bases. This CDR3 is 18 amino acids long. The CDR3 DNA sequence: TGTGCCTGCAGTTCCCCCCCGCCAGCGGCCAAACTCACCGGGGAGCTGTTTTTT. Protein sequence: CACSSPPPAAKLTGELFF.

This clonotype was recorded many times. CDR3 amino acids: CASQSSGSETQYF. The CDR3 DNA follows: TGCGCCAGCCAATCTAGCGGATCGGAGACCCAGTACTTC. This chain links TRBV5-1 with TRBJ2-5, with 7 positions matching TRBD2. V lost 7 bases, J lost 5 bases, and 8 bases stayed unmatched. There are 13 residues in the CDR3. Germline CDR1 is SGHRS and CDR2 is YFSETQ.

This chain connects TRBV7-2 to TRBJ2-2; 14 nucleotides align to TRBD2. Germline V gene sequence: CDR1 SGHTA, CDR2 FQGNSA. The CDR3 is 17 amino acids. The junction had 8 bases not matched to a gene; V was cut back by 4 bases and J by 7 bases. The CDR3, as DNA: TGTGCCAGCAGCTCCTGGGGACTAGCGGGAGAGGGCGGGGAGCTGTTTTTT. This translates into CASSSWGLAGEGGELFF.

The table lists this clonotype with a few counts. J is TRBJ2-1 and V is TRBV4-2; D is perhaps TRBD2 (6 bases). This CDR3 is 16 amino acids long. Per the germline V gene, CDR1 is LGHNA and CDR2 is YNFKEQ. Trimming left V 0 bases short and J 6 bases short, with 15 bases between. CDR3 loop: CASSQESGGRLNEQFF. In DNA, the CDR3 is TGTGCCAGCAGCCAAGAATCCGGTGGGAGGCTCAATGAGCAGTTCTTC.

This clonotype was counted between two and nine times. The chain uses TRBV28 and TRBJ2-7; 10 bases are shared with TRBD2. This CDR3 spans 16 amino acids. The germline gives CDR1 MDHEN, CDR2 SYDVKM. V was pared by 1 base and J by 2 bases, with 5 bases of the junction left unmatched. The CDR3 DNA reads as TGTGCCAGCAGTTTATTCTTAGCGGGAGGCCCCTACGAGCAGTACTTC. Translating gives CASSLFLAGGPYEQYF.

With respect to this clonotype: Given a much more abundant clone one base away, this may be a read error. This chain links TRBV5-1 with TRBJ2-1; 8 bases match TRBD2. Germline values: CDR1 SGHRS, CDR2 YFSETQ. The CDR3 length is 18 residues. The CDR3 spells CASSLNSGIYRSYNGQFF. The CDR3 DNA reads TGCGCCAGCAGCTTAAATAGCGGGATCTACCGCTCCTACAATGGGCAGTTCTTC. Supplemented by reference TRBV5-1 and TRBJ2-1, the full variable domain reads KAGVTQTPRYLIKTRGQQVTLSCSPISGHRSVSWYQQTPGQGLQFLFEYFSETQRNKGNFPGRFSGRQFSNSRSEMNVSTLELGDSALYLCASSLNSGIYRSYNGQFFGPGTRLTVL.

In this sample, this clonotype turned up many times. The chain recombines TRBV13 with TRBJ2-5; no clear D gene. The CDR3 loop spans 11 amino acids. V lost 5 bases and J 2 bases, leaving 3 bases between the germline ends. Per the germline V gene, CDR1 is PRHDT and CDR2 is FYEKMQ (reference sequence). CDR3 in amino acids: CASSRQETQYF. The CDR3, as DNA: TGTGCCAGCAGCCGACAAGAGACCCAGTACTTC.

This clonotype showed up many times. The chain combines TRBV12-3 or TRBV12-4 with TRBJ2-2, with 9 nucleotides matching TRBD1. The CDR3 sequence is 15 residues long. V shed 5 bases, J shed 1 base, and the junction held 2 bases outside the gene matches. The CDR3 loop reads CASSGTGLNTGELFF. The CDR3, as DNA: TGTGCCAGCAGTGGGACAGGGCTGAACACCGGGGAGCTGTTTTTT.

This clonotype was counted many times. The J gene is TRBJ2-3, the V gene TRBV28; D is uncertain. Germline V gene data show CDR1 as MDHEN and CDR2 as SYDVKM. This CDR3 has 13 residues. The V and J ends lost 5 bases and 8 bases respectively, with 14 bases between them. CDR3 bases: TGTGCCAGCAGTACCCCCCGGCCCCGTACGCAGTATTTT. This gives the protein CASSTPRPRTQYF.

There are a few counts of this clonotype. This chain joins TRBV29-1 and TRBJ2-3; 16 nucleotides match TRBD2. Germline V gives CDR1 SQVTM, CDR2 ANQGSEA. V trimming: 6 bases; J trimming: 5 bases; junction bases outside the gene matches: 8. The CDR3 covers 16 residues. CDR3 loop: CSVGTSGRALGDTQYF. CDR3 DNA sequence: TGCAGCGTCGGGACTAGCGGGAGGGCCCTCGGAGATACGCAGTATTTT.

The chain recombines TRBV15 with TRBJ2-1, with 12 nucleotides matching TRBD2. Germline loops: CDR1 LNHNV, CDR2 YYDKDF (reference sequence). This CDR3 is built from 18 residues. Trimming at V came to 0 bases and at J to 6 bases, leaving 9 bases not matched to a gene. In DNA, the CDR3 is TGTGCCACCAGCAGAGATGAGACTAGCGGGAGTGCGGCCAATGAGCAGTTCTTC. It is translated as CATSRDETSGSAANEQFF. Combining the CDR3 with reference TRBV15 and TRBJ2-1 gives the whole variable domain DAMVIQNPRYQVTQFGKPVTLSCSQTLNHNVMYWYQQKSSQAPKLLFHYYDKDFNNEADTPDNFQSRRPNTSFCFLDIRSPGLGDTAMYLCATSRDETSGSAANEQFFGPGTRLTVL.

This chain uses TRBV5-1 with TRBJ2-7; 8 positions agree with TRBD1. Unmatched junction bases numbered 13, after V lost 0 bases and J lost 11 bases. The CDR3 loop spans 15 amino acids. CDR1 SGHRS and CDR2 YFSETQ come from the germline V gene. The DNA of the CDR3 is TGCGCCAGCAGCTTGGCCAGGGGGACAGGTTCCGATGAGTACTTC. It yields the protein CASSLARGTGSDEYF.

The chain recombines TRBV12-3 or TRBV12-4 with TRBJ1-3; the D gene is possibly TRBD1 (5 bases). With 5 bases removed from V and 0 bases from J, the gap between germline ends came to 11 bases. The CDR3 loop spans 15 amino acids. The chain's CDR3 is CASSQTASSGNTIYF. In DNA, the CDR3 is TGTGCCAGCAGTCAGACAGCCAGCTCTGGAAACACCATATATTTT.